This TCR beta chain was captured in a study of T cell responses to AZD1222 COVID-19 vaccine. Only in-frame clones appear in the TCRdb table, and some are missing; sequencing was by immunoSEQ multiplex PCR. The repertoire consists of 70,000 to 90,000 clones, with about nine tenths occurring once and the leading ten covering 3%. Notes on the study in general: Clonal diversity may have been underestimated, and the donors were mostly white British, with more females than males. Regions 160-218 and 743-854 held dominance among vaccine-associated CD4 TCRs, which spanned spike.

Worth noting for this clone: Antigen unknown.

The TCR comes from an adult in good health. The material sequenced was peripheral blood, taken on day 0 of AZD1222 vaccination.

CDR3: CASLSWVAATSNEQFF. The CDR3 region has the DNA TGTGCCAGCTTGAGCTGGGTAGCGGCCACCAGCAATGAGCAGTTCTTC. The chain is built from TRBV28 and TRBJ2-1; D may be TRBD2 (6 bases). The CDR3 has 16 residues. Germline loops: CDR1 MDHEN, CDR2 SYDVKM. The germline V and J ends were trimmed by 8 bases and 6 bases, with 23 bases remaining between them.